This is a list of T cell receptor beta chains from one sample in a study of regulatory T cells in long-lasting Graves disease. TCRdb itself ran the multiplex PCR reads through MiXCR, one entry per CDR3 protein. The repertoire has 700,000 or so distinct CDR3 sequences, around 30% of them found once; the top ten carry 40% to 50%. This material consisted of peripheral blood mononuclear cells (PBMCs), taken when the disease was refractory, from a patient treated with antithyroid drugs. These TCRs come from a female donor with Graves disease. Both conserved end residues are part of each CDR3. The order of the fields is V gene, D gene, clone size, J gene, CDR3 protein, CDR3 DNA. The D gene is left open where the match is weak. Part of the rows lack a size; the others show once, few, many or a class for expanded clones.

v_call: TRBV19; d_call: TRBD1; clone_size: NA; j_call: TRBJ2-7; cdr3_aa: CASSEPGQGTSHEQYF; cdr3_nt: TGTGCCAGTAGTGAACCGGGACAGGGGACTTCCCACGAGCAGTACTTC
v_call: TRBV5-1; d_call: NA; clone_size: few; j_call: TRBJ2-2; cdr3_aa: CASSLDGGSTGELFF; cdr3_nt: TGCGCCAGCAGCTTGGACGGGGGCAGCACCGGGGAGCTGTTTTTT
v_call: TRBV28; d_call: NA; clone_size: NA; j_call: TRBJ2-1; cdr3_aa: CASSPIHRTSYNEQFF; cdr3_nt: TGTGCCAGCAGCCCGATCCACAGGACCTCCTACAATGAGCAGTTCTTC
v_call: TRBV11-2; d_call: NA; clone_size: NA; j_call: TRBJ2-1; cdr3_aa: CASSRTPDVYNEQFF; cdr3_nt: TGTGCCAGCAGCCGGACTCCTGATGTCTACAATGAGCAGTTCTTC
v_call: TRBV20-1; d_call: NA; clone_size: few; j_call: TRBJ2-7; cdr3_aa: CSARREYSYEQYF; cdr3_nt: TGCAGTGCGCGACGGGAGTACTCCTACGAGCAGTACTTC
v_call: TRBV25-1; d_call: NA; clone_size: NA; j_call: TRBJ1-1; cdr3_aa: CASLEGGMNTEAFF; cdr3_nt: TGTGCCAGTCTTGAGGGGGGGATGAACACTGAAGCTTTCTTT
v_call: TRBV6-1; d_call: NA; clone_size: NA; j_call: TRBJ2-2; cdr3_aa: CASSVYRYTGELFF; cdr3_nt: TGTGCCAGCAGTGTTTACAGATACACCGGGGAGCTGTTTTTT
v_call: TRBV2; d_call: TRBD2; clone_size: many; j_call: TRBJ2-5; cdr3_aa: CASSLGLAGQQETQYF; cdr3_nt: TGTGCCAGCAGCCTCGGACTAGCGGGACAACAAGAGACCCAGTACTTC
v_call: TRBV11-2; d_call: NA; clone_size: NA; j_call: TRBJ2-3; cdr3_aa: CASSARTHTDTQYF; cdr3_nt: TGTGCCAGCAGCGCGAGGACACACACAGATACGCAGTATTTT
v_call: TRBV7-2; d_call: NA; clone_size: many; j_call: TRBJ2-6; cdr3_aa: CASSSKQGDGANVLTF; cdr3_nt: TGTGCCAGCAGCTCGAAACAGGGCGATGGGGCCAACGTCCTGACTTTC
v_call: TRBV7-9; d_call: NA; clone_size: many; j_call: TRBJ1-1; cdr3_aa: CASSLERHTEAFF; cdr3_nt: TGTGCCAGCAGTTTAGAGAGACACACTGAAGCTTTCTTT
v_call: TRBV6-1; d_call: NA; clone_size: NA; j_call: TRBJ1-5; cdr3_aa: CASSGWVGLQPQHF; cdr3_nt: TGTGCCAGCAGTGGCTGGGTGGGGCTCCAGCCCCAGCATTTT
v_call: TRBV19; d_call: NA; clone_size: NA; j_call: TRBJ1-2; cdr3_aa: CASSPRLIYGYTF; cdr3_nt: TGTGCCAGTAGTCCCAGATTAATCTATGGCTACACCTTC
v_call: TRBV6-1; d_call: TRBD1; clone_size: many; j_call: TRBJ2-5; cdr3_aa: CASSRDRGQETQYF; cdr3_nt: TGTGCCAGCAGTCGGGACAGAGGGCAAGAGACCCAGTACTTC
v_call: TRBV6-4; d_call: NA; clone_size: NA; j_call: TRBJ1-5; cdr3_aa: CASGSQDSHSNQPQHF; cdr3_nt: TGTGCCAGCGGATCACAAGACAGTCATAGCAATCAGCCCCAGCATTTT
v_call: TRBV6-1; d_call: NA; clone_size: NA; j_call: TRBJ1-2; cdr3_aa: CASSEAQGANYGYTF; cdr3_nt: TGTGCCAGCAGTGAGGCTCAGGGAGCTAACTATGGCTACACCTTC
v_call: TRBV19; d_call: NA; clone_size: few; j_call: TRBJ1-1; cdr3_aa: CASTLRRGKDTEAFF; cdr3_nt: TGTGCCAGTACCCTCAGGAGGGGGAAGGACACTGAAGCTTTCTTT
v_call: TRBV6-1; d_call: NA; clone_size: many; j_call: TRBJ1-2; cdr3_aa: CASTLTGKYGYTF; cdr3_nt: TGTGCCAGCACCCTTACAGGGAAGTATGGCTACACCTTC
v_call: TRBV10-3; d_call: NA; clone_size: NA; j_call: TRBJ2-2; cdr3_aa: CAISVRGDGTGELFF; cdr3_nt: TGTGCCATCAGTGTTAGAGGAGACGGCACCGGGGAGCTGTTTTTT
v_call: TRBV20-1; d_call: NA; clone_size: few; j_call: TRBJ2-7; cdr3_aa: CSASRSETYEQYF; cdr3_nt: TGCAGTGCTAGCCGGTCAGAAACCTACGAGCAGTACTTC
v_call: TRBV6-1; d_call: TRBD1; clone_size: few; j_call: TRBJ2-2; cdr3_aa: CASSPTGIVGELFF; cdr3_nt: TGTGCCAGCAGCCCGACAGGGATCGTCGGGGAGCTGTTTTTT
v_call: TRBV12-3/TRBV12-4; d_call: TRBD2; clone_size: many; j_call: TRBJ2-5; cdr3_aa: CASKPGLAGGGQETQYF; cdr3_nt: TGTGCCAGCAAACCGGGACTAGCGGGGGGGGGACAAGAGACCCAGTACTTC
v_call: TRBV15; d_call: NA; clone_size: NA; j_call: TRBJ1-2; cdr3_aa: CATSRDSRRDYGYTF; cdr3_nt: TGTGCCACCAGCAGAGATAGTCGGCGGGACTATGGCTACACCTTC
v_call: TRBV12-3/TRBV12-4; d_call: TRBD2; clone_size: NA; j_call: TRBJ2-7; cdr3_aa: CASSYLQGTSGVTHF; cdr3_nt: TGTGCCAGCAGTTACCTACAAGGGACTAGCGGGGTGACCCACTTC
v_call: TRBV7-9; d_call: NA; clone_size: NA; j_call: TRBJ1-1; cdr3_aa: CASGPWGSNTEAFF; cdr3_nt: TGTGCCAGCGGCCCCTGGGGATCGAACACTGAAGCTTTCTTT
v_call: TRBV3-1; d_call: NA; clone_size: NA; j_call: TRBJ1-5; cdr3_aa: CANSQGGTAQPQHF; cdr3_nt: TGTGCCAACAGCCAAGGAGGGACGGCTCAGCCCCAGCATTTT
v_call: TRBV2; d_call: NA; clone_size: NA; j_call: TRBJ1-5; cdr3_aa: CASSSTVGFNQPQHF; cdr3_nt: TGTGCCAGCAGTTCTACGGTAGGCTTCAATCAGCCCCAGCATTTT
v_call: TRBV29-1; d_call: NA; clone_size: few; j_call: TRBJ2-7; cdr3_aa: CSAFDRNEQYF; cdr3_nt: TGCAGCGCCTTTGACAGGAACGAGCAGTACTTC
v_call: TRBV6-1; d_call: NA; clone_size: many; j_call: TRBJ2-5; cdr3_aa: CASSEVGFQETQYF; cdr3_nt: TGTGCCAGCAGTGAAGTGGGGTTCCAAGAGACCCAGTACTTC
v_call: TRBV27; d_call: TRBD2; clone_size: NA; j_call: TRBJ2-1; cdr3_aa: CASSRTSVYHNEQFF; cdr3_nt: TGTGCCAGCTCTCGGACTAGCGTATACCACAATGAGCAGTTCTTC
v_call: TRBV5-6; d_call: NA; clone_size: NA; j_call: TRBJ2-5; cdr3_aa: CASSFGSTAKETQYF; cdr3_nt: TGTGCCAGCAGCTTTGGGTCAACAGCCAAAGAGACCCAGTACTTC
v_call: TRBV19; d_call: NA; clone_size: few; j_call: TRBJ2-7; cdr3_aa: CASRIGTSYEQYF; cdr3_nt: TGTGCCAGTAGGATCGGGACTTCCTACGAGCAGTACTTC
v_call: TRBV5-4; d_call: NA; clone_size: NA; j_call: TRBJ2-5; cdr3_aa: CASSLGPNPETQYF; cdr3_nt: TGTGCCAGCAGCTTGGGGCCCAACCCGGAGACCCAGTACTTC
v_call: TRBV20-1; d_call: TRBD1; clone_size: few; j_call: TRBJ1-2; cdr3_aa: CSARDGPRTGGYTF; cdr3_nt: TGCAGTGCTAGAGATGGCCCGAGGACAGGGGGCTACACCTTC
v_call: TRBV10-3; d_call: NA; clone_size: few; j_call: TRBJ2-5; cdr3_aa: CAISESLRTDYQETQYF; cdr3_nt: TGTGCCATCAGTGAGTCTCTCCGGACAGATTACCAAGAGACCCAGTACTTC
v_call: TRBV12-3/TRBV12-4; d_call: NA; clone_size: few; j_call: TRBJ1-4; cdr3_aa: CASSLVQGDEKLFF; cdr3_nt: TGTGCCAGCAGTTTAGTACAGGGCGACGAAAAACTGTTTTTT
v_call: TRBV29-1; d_call: TRBD1; clone_size: few; j_call: TRBJ1-2; cdr3_aa: CSVTRTGEISYGYTF; cdr3_nt: TGCAGCGTGACGCGGACAGGGGAGATATCCTATGGCTACACCTTC
v_call: TRBV29-1; d_call: NA; clone_size: NA; j_call: TRBJ2-5; cdr3_aa: CSAQGRNFQETQYF; cdr3_nt: TGCAGCGCCCAGGGCCGCAATTTCCAAGAGACCCAGTACTTC
v_call: TRBV9; d_call: TRBD1; clone_size: few; j_call: TRBJ2-7; cdr3_aa: CASSSSGTGGEQYF; cdr3_nt: TGTGCCAGCAGCTCATCCGGGACAGGGGGCGAGCAGTACTTC
v_call: TRBV30; d_call: TRBD1; clone_size: NA; j_call: TRBJ1-2; cdr3_aa: CACAVGTAHGYTF; cdr3_nt: TGTGCCTGTGCGGTCGGGACAGCTCATGGCTACACCTTC
v_call: TRBV11-2; d_call: TRBD1; clone_size: few; j_call: TRBJ2-1; cdr3_aa: CASSLMGQTYNEQFF; cdr3_nt: TGTGCCAGCAGCTTAATGGGACAGACATACAATGAGCAGTTCTTC
v_call: TRBV6-9; d_call: TRBD2; clone_size: NA; j_call: TRBJ2-5; cdr3_aa: CASSLAGEWKTQYF; cdr3_nt: TGTGCCAGCAGTTTAGCGGGAGAATGGAAGACCCAGTACTTC
v_call: TRBV12-3/TRBV12-4; d_call: TRBD1; clone_size: NA; j_call: TRBJ1-3; cdr3_aa: CAASSPGGLYF; cdr3_nt: TGTGCCGCTAGCTCCCCAGGGGGCCTATATTTT
v_call: TRBV11-2; d_call: TRBD2; clone_size: many; j_call: TRBJ2-7; cdr3_aa: CASILGTSGSHEQYF; cdr3_nt: TGTGCCAGCATTTTAGGAACTAGCGGGAGCCACGAGCAGTACTTC
v_call: TRBV5-1; d_call: NA; clone_size: NA; j_call: TRBJ2-1; cdr3_aa: CASSFGVNEQFF; cdr3_nt: TGCGCCAGCAGCTTCGGGGTTAATGAGCAGTTCTTC
v_call: TRBV19; d_call: TRBD1; clone_size: NA; j_call: TRBJ1-1; cdr3_aa: CASSHQTGVKNTEAFF; cdr3_nt: TGTGCCAGTAGCCACCAGACAGGGGTGAAGAACACTGAAGCTTTCTTT
v_call: TRBV5-1; d_call: NA; clone_size: few; j_call: TRBJ1-1; cdr3_aa: CASSLEAGKVEAFF; cdr3_nt: TGCGCCAGCAGCTTGGAGGCAGGGAAGGTTGAAGCTTTCTTT
v_call: TRBV5-1; d_call: NA; clone_size: NA; j_call: TRBJ2-4; cdr3_aa: CASSPPGGPTNIQYF; cdr3_nt: TGCGCCAGCAGCCCCCCTGGGGGGCCCACAAACATTCAGTACTTC
v_call: TRBV11-2; d_call: NA; clone_size: NA; j_call: TRBJ2-3; cdr3_aa: CASSLVGSPSTDTQYF; cdr3_nt: TGTGCCAGCAGCTTAGTCGGCTCCCCTAGCACAGATACGCAGTATTTT
v_call: TRBV27; d_call: TRBD2; clone_size: few; j_call: TRBJ2-7; cdr3_aa: CASSPTGTSGNLAWGEQYF; cdr3_nt: TGTGCCAGCAGCCCGACAGGGACTAGCGGGAACTTAGCGTGGGGCGAGCAGTACTTC
v_call: TRBV28; d_call: NA; clone_size: few; j_call: TRBJ1-1; cdr3_aa: CASRIRGNTEAFF; cdr3_nt: TGTGCCAGCAGGATCCGGGGAAACACTGAAGCTTTCTTT
v_call: TRBV7-2; d_call: NA; clone_size: NA; j_call: TRBJ2-5; cdr3_aa: CASSSIRVRETQYF; cdr3_nt: TGTGCCAGCAGCTCAATCCGGGTTCGGGAGACCCAGTACTTC
v_call: TRBV6-2/TRBV6-3; d_call: TRBD2; clone_size: few; j_call: TRBJ2-1; cdr3_aa: CASSYSGASGVYNEQFF; cdr3_nt: TGTGCCAGCAGTTACTCCGGGGCTAGCGGAGTGTACAATGAGCAGTTCTTC